The 30 T cell receptor beta chains below all came from one sample that was sequenced in a study of tumor and adjacent non-tumor tissue in lung cancer. The template was RNA from unsorted bulk tissue. Three rounds of nested PCR, following a modified ARM-PCR protocol, produced the TCRbeta library. MiXCR, run by TCRdb on the multiplex PCR reads, gives a single entry per CDR3 protein. The sample carries fewer than 150,000 distinct CDR3 sequences, roughly 66% recorded once. Sequenced input: lung tumor tissue. The origin of the receptors is a man aged 55 to 70 with small cell lung cancer.

J is TRBJ1-1 and V is TRBV5-1; D not certain. Germline V CDR1 and CDR2: SGHRS, YFSETQ. Trimming pared 4 bases from V and 3 bases from J, leaving 10 bases between. The CDR3 runs 13 residues. The CDR3 protein is CASSPNGYTEAFF. CDR3 DNA: TGCGCCAGCAGCCCGAACGGGTACACTGAAGCTTTCTTT.

The chain has TRBV12-5 and TRBJ2-5; perhaps TRBD2 as D (6 bases). Germline CDR1 and CDR2: LGHNT and FRNRAP. V lost 6 bases to trimming and J lost 4 bases, with 15 bases between them. This CDR3 has 14 amino acids. The CDR3: CASGEGAGRETQYF. CDR3 DNA sequence: TGTGCTAGTGGGGAGGGAGCAGGTAGAGAGACCCAGTACTTC.

This chain connects TRBV6-5 to TRBJ1-1, with a possible D match to TRBD1 (5 bases). CDR1 MNHEY and CDR2 SVGAGI come from the germline V gene. V was clipped by 9 bases and J by 8 bases, with 25 bases between them. The CDR3 length is 15 residues. CDR3 DNA sequence: TGTGCCAGAAGTGGCCGGGGCGGGGGACTCTTGGAAGCTTTCTTT. This codes for CARSGRGGGLLEAFF.

Remarks on this clonotype: This may come from a read error, since a much larger clone is one base off. This rearrangement joins TRBV20-1 to TRBJ1-4, with no clear D. The CDR3 covers 16 residues. The V gene's germline CDR1 is DFQATT and CDR2 SNEGSKA (reference sequence). CDR3 sequence: CSARRAPYLANEKLLF. The CDR3 region has the DNA TGCAGTGCTAGAAGGGCCCCGTATTTAGCTAATGAAAAACTGTTATTT.

This clonotype has ten or more counts. V gene TRBV5-1 combines with J gene TRBJ2-1; TRBD1 matches 9 bases. The CDR3 consists of 17 residues. The germline CDR1 and CDR2 sequences are SGHRS and YFSETQ. With 4 bases clipped from V and 4 bases from J, the junction kept 12 bases outside the gene matches. The CDR3 is CASSLSTTGGPYNEQFF. The DNA of the CDR3 is TGCGCCAGCAGCCTTTCCACGACAGGGGGGCCTTACAATGAGCAGTTCTTC.

This clonotype appeared a single time. The chain recombines TRBV28 with TRBJ2-3, with 10 bases identical to TRBD2. This CDR3 spans 15 amino acids. Looked up from germline, CDR1 is MDHEN and CDR2 is SYDVKM. Trimming cost V 11 bases and J 8 bases; bases outside gene matches: 16. The CDR3 reads CAGREGAGGPSTQYF. The CDR3 region has the DNA TGTGCCGGTAGGGAGGGAGCGGGAGGGCCGAGTACGCAGTATTTT.

Worth noting for this clonotype: Germline and junction disagree at one end, which may indicate a read error. The chain carries TRBV11-3 and TRBJ2-1, with TRBD2 identical over 11 bases. In germline, CDR1 is SGHNT, CDR2 YENEEA. This CDR3 spans 17 amino acids. CDR3 sequence: CASILESSSGRPGEQFF. The DNA of the CDR3 is TGTGCCAGCATCTTAGAATCGTCTAGCGGGAGGCCGGGCGAGCAGTTCTTC.

The rearrangement joins TRBV5-5 to TRBJ2-5, with 7 positions matching TRBD1. The germline CDR1 and CDR2 sequences are SGHKS and YYEKEE (reference sequence). The CDR3 totals 14 residues. J gave up 1 base and V 4 bases, and 4 bases lay outside the gene matches. CDR3 in amino acids: CASSPGQPQETQYF. The CDR3 nucleotides are TGTGCCAGCAGCCCGGGACAGCCCCAAGAGACCCAGTACTTC. The variable domain in full, completed from reference TRBV5-5 and TRBJ2-5, reads DAGVTQSPTHLIKTRGQQVTLRCSPISGHKSVSWYQQVLGQGPQFIFQYYEKEERGRGNFPDRFSARQFPNYSSELNVNALLLGDSALYLCASSPGQPQETQYFGPGTRLLVL.

Turning to this clonotype: Compared with germline, one end of the junction differs, possibly owing to a read error. The genes are TRBV11-2 and TRBJ2-7; 7 positions match TRBD2. CDR1 is SGHAT and CDR2 is FQNNGV in the germline V gene. The CDR3 is 15 residues long. The CDR3, as DNA: TGTGCCGGCAGCTTAGTGTCAGGGACTACCTACGAGCAGTACTTC. It is translated as CAGSLVSGTTYEQYF.

To note about this clonotype: A read error may account for a junction end that differs from germline. This chain connects TRBV11-1 to TRBJ2-1; TRBD2 is a possible D gene (6 bases). CDR1 and CDR2 (germline): SGHAT, FQDESV (reference sequence). The CDR3 is 15 residues long. The CDR3 reads CVSSLGRMLGGEQFF. The CDR3, as DNA: TGTGTCAGCAGCTTAGGACGGATGCTCGGGGGTGAGCAGTTCTTC.

As regards this clonotype: One end of the junction is discordant with germline, which a read error may explain. The chain couples TRBV20-1 to TRBJ2-7, with D perhaps TRBD1 (6 bases). CDR3 length equals 14 residues. The germline gives CDR1 DFQATT, CDR2 SNEGSKA (reference sequence). CDR3 loop: CSTIDRYRSYEHYF. The CDR3 nucleotides read TGCAGTACTATTGACAGGTACAGGAGTTACGAGCACTACTTC.

Note on this clonotype: The conserved phenylalanine or tryptophan is not found at the CDR3 terminus, so this likely reflects a read error. The rearrangement joins TRBV28 to TRBJ2-1, with TRBD2 matching over 10 bases. Germline CDR1 reads MDHEN; CDR2 reads SYDVKM. The CDR3 consists of 20 residues. CDR3 sequence reads: CTSSFPPRLAGVPGANEQFS. In nucleotides, the CDR3 is TGTACCAGCAGTTTCCCACCCCGGCTAGCGGGAGTGCCCGGGGCCAATGAGCAGTTCTCC.

Regarding this clonotype: A read error may account for a junction end that differs from germline. V and J are TRBV20-1 and TRBJ2-3; TRBD2 aligns across 11 bases. Germline-derived CDR1 and CDR2 are DFQATT and SNEGSKA (reference sequence). This CDR3 has 15 residues. The CDR3 loop is CSGTLAGERGDTQYF. CDR3 in DNA: TGTAGTGGGACACTAGCGGGAGAAAGGGGCGATACGCAGTATTTT.

The rearrangement joins TRBV20-1 to TRBJ2-3; D perhaps matches TRBD2 (6 bases). Trimming pared 4 bases from V and 6 bases from J, leaving 17 bases between. This CDR3 region has 14 residues. The germline gives CDR1 DFQATT, CDR2 SNEGSKA (reference sequence). CDR3: CSAKDIGTGDTQYF. The CDR3 region has the DNA TGCAGTGCTAAAGACATCGGGACTGGGGATACGCAGTATTTT.

Of note for this clonotype: One end of the junction fails to match germline, which may point to a read error. This chain joins TRBV7-9 and TRBJ2-2, with 8 bases that match TRBD2. Germline CDR1 reads SEHNR; CDR2 reads FQNEAQ (reference sequence). The CDR3 covers 14 residues. The CDR3 loop reads CASSRGLAAGELFF. Written as DNA, the CDR3 is TGTGCCAGCAGCCGCGGACTAGCCGCCGGGGAACTGTTTTTT.

The rearrangement joins TRBV10-3 to TRBJ1-2, with unresolved D. Trimming pared 4 bases from V and 6 bases from J, leaving 18 bases between. The CDR3 length is 15 residues. CDR1 and CDR2 (germline): ENHRY, SYGVKD. The CDR3 here is CAISVSDRWGDGYTF. CDR3 DNA: TGTGCCATCAGTGTCTCGGACCGCTGGGGTGATGGCTACACCTTC.

The chain employs TRBV20-1 and TRBJ2-1, with TRBD2 matching 12 bases. The V gene's germline CDR1 is DFQATT and CDR2 SNEGSKA (reference sequence). The CDR3 has 14 amino acids. J lost 11 bases, V lost 5 bases, and 10 bases had no gene match. The CDR3 sequence is CSASLAGGYNKQFF. Written as DNA, the CDR3 is TGCAGTGCTTCTCTAGCGGGAGGGTATAATAAGCAGTTCTTC.

In regard to this clonotype: An end of the junction does not agree with germline; a read error may underlie this. The rearrangement joins TRBV12-3 or TRBV12-4 to TRBJ2-7; D might be TRBD2 (5 bases). There are 13 residues in the CDR3. The CDR3 sequence: CASSLALSYEQQF. The CDR3 bases are TGTGCTAGCAGTTTAGCGCTTTCCTACGAGCAGCAGTTC.

This clonotype was counted between two and nine times. A read error may explain this, as a much larger clone is one base away. This chain links TRBV20-1 with TRBJ2-3, with unresolved D. Germline loops: CDR1 DFQATT, CDR2 SNEGSKA (reference sequence). The CDR3 loop spans 14 amino acids. The CDR3 DNA is TGCAATGCTAGAAATTTTCTTAGCACAGATACGCAGTATTTT. It is translated as CNARNFLSTDTQYF.

This clonotype was recorded only once. Compared with germline, one end of the junction differs, possibly owing to a read error. V gene TRBV7-9 combines with J gene TRBJ2-7, with 7 bases identical to TRBD2. The CDR3 has 16 amino acids. Germline V lookup: CDR1 SEHNR, CDR2 FQNEAQ (reference sequence). Written as DNA, the CDR3 is TGTGCCAGCAGCTTAGGCCTAAGTGGCGGGAGCTACGAGAAGTACTTC. This codes for CASSLGLSGGSYEKYF.

This clonotype appeared a few times. This rearrangement joins TRBV5-5 to TRBJ2-2; D is ambiguous. CDR3 length: 14 residues. V was trimmed by 0 bases and J by 2 bases, leaving 5 bases between them. Per germline, CDR1 SGHKS and CDR2 YYEKEE (reference sequence). As DNA, the CDR3 is TGTGCCAGCAGCTTGGTTCTTAACACCGGGGAGCTGTTTTTT. Protein sequence: CASSLVLNTGELFF. Using reference TRBV5-5 and TRBJ2-2 for the parts outside the CDR3, the full variable domain is DAGVTQSPTHLIKTRGQQVTLRCSPISGHKSVSWYQQVLGQGPQFIFQYYEKEERGRGNFPDRFSARQFPNYSSELNVNALLLGDSALYLCASSLVLNTGELFFGEGSRLTVL.

Concerning this clonotype itself: The junction shows a germline mismatch at one end, possibly a read error. The chain joins TRBV20-1 to TRBJ2-2, with 13 positions matching TRBD2. The length of the CDR3 is 19 residues. The germline V gene encodes CDR1 DFQATT and CDR2 SNEGSKA (reference sequence). As DNA, the CDR3 is TGCAGAGCTAGAGGGTTTCGACTAGCGGGAGGCACGAACACCGGGGAGCTGTTTTTT. It encodes CRARGFRLAGGTNTGELFF.

This clonotype was counted once. CDR3 sequence reads: CASSGRFSTDTQYF. Written as DNA, the CDR3 is TGTGCCAGCAGTGGGAGGTTTAGCACAGATACGCAGTATTTT. The genes are TRBV6-1 and TRBJ2-3, with D perhaps TRBD2 (5 bases). Trimming removed 4 bases at V and 0 bases at J, with 8 bases between. Germline CDR1 is MNHNS and CDR2 is SASEGT. The CDR3 spans 14 residues.

This clonotype was detected only a few times. The chain has TRBV4-1 and TRBJ2-1; tentatively, D is TRBD1 (6 bases). The V and J ends lost 7 bases and 4 bases respectively, with 17 bases between them. Germline lookup yields CDR1 MGHRA and CDR2 YSYEKL. The CDR3 extends over 15 amino acids. The CDR3 DNA follows: TGCGCCAGCACCTCGACCCGGACAGCTTACAATGAGCAGTTCTTC. Amino acid sequence: CASTSTRTAYNEQFF.

This rearrangement joins TRBV29-1 to TRBJ1-2, with 8 bases aligning to TRBD1. J was trimmed by 4 bases and V by 6 bases; bases with no gene match: 7. Germline lookup yields CDR1 SQVTM and CDR2 ANQGSEA. This CDR3 is built from 13 residues. The CDR3 DNA sequence: TGCAGCGTCAGACAGGGGCGGATCTATGGCTACACCTTC. Encoded protein: CSVRQGRIYGYTF.

In the case of this clonotype: One end of the junction does not line up with germline, which may come from a read error. This chain links TRBV5-1 with TRBJ2-3, with 8 bases matching TRBD2. The CDR3 is 15 amino acids. Looked up from germline, CDR1 is SGHRS and CDR2 is YFSETQ. The DNA for the CDR3 is TGCACCAGCAGCTTGGAACCAGCGGGAGTTACTTCGCAGTATTTT. Protein: CTSSLEPAGVTSQYF.

There are a few counts of this clonotype. This chain links TRBV14 with TRBJ2-1; 11 bases map to TRBD2. V gave up 1 base and J gave up 0 bases; unmatched junction bases: 5. The length of the CDR3 is 18 residues. Germline CDR1 is SGHDN and CDR2 is FVKESK. In DNA form, the CDR3 reads TGTGCCAGCAGCCAAGCGGGACTAGCGGACAGCTCCTACAATGAGCAGTTCTTC. It encodes CASSQAGLADSSYNEQFF.

The V and J genes are TRBV6-2 or TRBV6-3 and TRBJ1-4; D might be TRBD1 (6 bases). V lost 4 bases to trimming and J lost 0 bases, with 9 bases between them. Germline CDR1 and CDR2: MNHEY and SVGEGT. The CDR3 has 15 residues. The CDR3 is CASSSNRATNEKLFF. For the CDR3, the DNA is TGTGCCAGCAGTTCCAACAGGGCAACTAATGAAAAACTGTTTTTT.

The chain has TRBV24-1 and TRBJ2-3, with a tentative D call TRBD2 (6 bases). Germline CDR1 KGHDR, CDR2 SFDVKD. The CDR3 totals 13 residues. V lost 7 bases and J lost 4, with 11 bases in between. CDR3 in DNA: TGTGCCACCAGCGGGAGTGGGGCAGATACGCAGTATTTT. Its translation: CATSGSGADTQYF.

With regard to this clonotype: A much larger clone sits a single nucleotide away, making a read error possible. The V gene is TRBV20-1, the J gene TRBJ2-7; D is undetermined. The CDR3 loop spans 12 amino acids. The germline V gene has CDR1 DFQATT and CDR2 SNEGSKA (reference sequence). In nucleotides, the CDR3 is TGCAGTGTTAGACCCCCGACGGACGAGCAGTACTTC. Its translation is CSVRPPTDEQYF.